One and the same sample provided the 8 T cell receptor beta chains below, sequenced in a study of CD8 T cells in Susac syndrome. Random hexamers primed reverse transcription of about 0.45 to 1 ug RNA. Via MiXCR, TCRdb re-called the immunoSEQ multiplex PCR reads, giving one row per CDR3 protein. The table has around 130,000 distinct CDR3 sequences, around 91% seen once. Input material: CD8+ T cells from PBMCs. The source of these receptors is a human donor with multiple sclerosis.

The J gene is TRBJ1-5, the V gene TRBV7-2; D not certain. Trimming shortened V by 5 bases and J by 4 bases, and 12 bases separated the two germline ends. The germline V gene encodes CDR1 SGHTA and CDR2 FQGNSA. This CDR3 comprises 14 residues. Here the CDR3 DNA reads TGTGCCAGCAGCCTGGACGGCCTTAATCAGCCCCAGCATTTT. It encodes CASSLDGLNQPQHF.

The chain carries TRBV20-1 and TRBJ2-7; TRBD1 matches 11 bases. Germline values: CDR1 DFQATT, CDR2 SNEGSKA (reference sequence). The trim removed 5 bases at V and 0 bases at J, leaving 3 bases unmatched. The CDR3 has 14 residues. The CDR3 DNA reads TGCAGTGCTTTCGGACAGGGGGCCTCCTACGAGCAGTACTTC. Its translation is CSAFGQGASYEQYF.

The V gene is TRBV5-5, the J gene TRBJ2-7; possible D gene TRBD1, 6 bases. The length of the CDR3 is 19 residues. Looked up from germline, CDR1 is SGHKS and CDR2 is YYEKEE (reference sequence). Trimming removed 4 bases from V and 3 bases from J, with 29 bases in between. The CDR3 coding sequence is TGTGCCAGCAGCACGCCTAACGCTGGCTCTACGGGACACCTCTACGAGCAGTACTTC. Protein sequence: CASSTPNAGSTGHLYEQYF.

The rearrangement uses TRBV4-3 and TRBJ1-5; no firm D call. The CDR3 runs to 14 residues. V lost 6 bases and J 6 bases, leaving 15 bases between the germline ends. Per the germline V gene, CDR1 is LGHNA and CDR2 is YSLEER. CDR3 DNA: TGCGCCAGCAGTCCAGAGAGGGTAGGTCAGCCCCAGCATTTT. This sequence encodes CASSPERVGQPQHF.

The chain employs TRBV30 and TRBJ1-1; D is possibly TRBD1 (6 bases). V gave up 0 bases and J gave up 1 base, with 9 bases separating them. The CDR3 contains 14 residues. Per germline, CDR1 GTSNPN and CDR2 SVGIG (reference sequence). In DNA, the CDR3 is TGTGCCTGGAGTGTAAGGGGGGCGAACACTGAAGCTTTCTTT. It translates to CAWSVRGANTEAFF.

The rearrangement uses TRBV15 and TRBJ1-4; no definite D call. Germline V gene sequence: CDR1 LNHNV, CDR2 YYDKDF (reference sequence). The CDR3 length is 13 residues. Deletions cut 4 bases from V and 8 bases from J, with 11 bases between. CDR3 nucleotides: TGTGCCACCAGCATCATGGGAGGCGAAAAACTGTTTTTT. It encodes CATSIMGGEKLFF. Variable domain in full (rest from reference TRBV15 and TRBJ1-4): DAMVIQNPRYQVTQFGKPVTLSCSQTLNHNVMYWYQQKSSQAPKLLFHYYDKDFNNEADTPDNFQSRRPNTSFCFLDIRSPGLGDTAMYLCATSIMGGEKLFFGSGTQLSVL.

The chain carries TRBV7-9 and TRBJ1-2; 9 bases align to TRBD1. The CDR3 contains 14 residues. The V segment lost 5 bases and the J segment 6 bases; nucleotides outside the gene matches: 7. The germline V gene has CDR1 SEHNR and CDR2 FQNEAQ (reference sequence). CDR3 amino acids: CASSDIRDRDGYTF. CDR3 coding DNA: TGTGCCAGCAGCGACATCCGGGACAGGGATGGCTACACCTTC.

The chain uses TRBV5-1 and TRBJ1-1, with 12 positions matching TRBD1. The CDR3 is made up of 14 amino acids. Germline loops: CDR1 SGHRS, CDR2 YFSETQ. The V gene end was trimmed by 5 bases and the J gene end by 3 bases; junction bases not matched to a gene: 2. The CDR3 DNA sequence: TGCGCCAGCAGGGGACAGGGGGCCGACACTGAAGCTTTCTTT. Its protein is CASRGQGADTEAFF. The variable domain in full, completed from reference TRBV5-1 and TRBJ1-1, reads KAGVTQTPRYLIKTRGQQVTLSCSPISGHRSVSWYQQTPGQGLQFLFEYFSETQRNKGNFPGRFSGRQFSNSRSEMNVSTLELGDSALYLCASRGQGADTEAFFGQGTRLTVV.